This T cell receptor (beta chain) was recovered during a study of Ad26.COV2.S vaccination and SARS-CoV-2 variants. Treatment in this sample: 19 received Ad26.COV2.S at low or high dose, single or two shots; about five received placebo; per-sample allocation not given. Samples analyzed were those drawn on day 63 after the first vaccine or placebo injection. The CDR3 extends over 18 amino acids. CDR1 is GTSNPN and CDR2 is SVGIG in the germline V gene (reference sequence). Unmatched junction bases numbered 14, after V lost 5 bases and J lost 0 bases. TCRdb's copy holds only in-frame clones and misses some; the assay was immunoSEQ multiplex PCR. The sample includes approximately 300,000 clones, 70% to 90% seen only once; the top ten take more than 1.5%.

Specimen: peripheral blood, collected in a trial of Ad26.COV2.S vaccine versus placebo. The sequence was collected from a person between 18 and 65 years old who received the Ad26.COV2.S COVID-19 vaccine or a placebo. The chain couples TRBV30 to TRBJ2-2; 8 bases match TRBD2. The CDR3 sequence: CAWDPRWAGGPNTGELFF. CDR3 sequence (DNA): TGTGCCTGGGACCCTCGGTGGGCGGGGGGACCGAACACCGGGGAGCTGTTTTTT.